The sequence of this T cell receptor (beta chain) was determined in a study of control samples from healthy donors and cancer patients. Germline V CDR1 and CDR2: SGHNT, YENEEA. CDR3 length: 15 amino acids. Deletions cut 4 bases from V and 6 bases from J, with 16 bases between. Data came from immunoSEQ multiplex PCR; TCRdb stores just in-frame clones and leaves some out. This table has 6,000 to 7,000 clones, more than 70% appearing once. This TCR was recovered from a male donor with melanoma. Specimen: formalin-fixed, paraffin-embedded tissue. V usage is TRBV11-3 and J usage is TRBJ2-1; D call uncertain. The CDR3 is CASSSRATLVNEQFF. The CDR3 DNA reads TGTGCCAGCAGCTCCCGAGCGACCCTCGTCAATGAGCAGTTCTTC.